Listed below are T cell receptor beta chains from one sample, sequenced in a study of blood T cell repertoires in COVID-19. Profiled with immunoSEQ multiplex PCR; TCRdb holds only in-frame clones, not every one. Among around 250,000 clones listed, under 95% were seen once. The specimen was PBMCs or T cells enriched from blood (not recorded which). The origin of the receptors is a middle-aged man who had been exposed to COVID-19. Each CDR3 is given with its conserved first and last residue. Each record gives: J gene, V gene, D gene, CDR3 length, clone size, CDR3 DNA, CDR3 protein. A D gene is named only where the DNA matches it firmly. The size entry is marked missing in some rows and otherwise reads once, few, many or a size class.

TRBJ1-5 TRBV6-1 - 14 - TGTGCCAGCAGTGATGGAGATAGCAATCAGCCCCAGCATTTT CASSDGDSNQPQHF
TRBJ1-6 TRBV6-4 - 15 - TGTGCCAGCAGTGACTCGAGTCGGTCAAATTCACCCCTCCACTTT CASSDSSRSNSPLHF
TRBJ1-4 TRBV11-3 TRBD1 17 - TGTGCCAGCAGCTTAGATTCTAGACAGGGGGCCGGGGAAAAACTGTTTTTT CASSLDSRQGAGEKLFF
TRBJ2-7 TRBV6-6 TRBD1 13 - TGTGCCAGCAGGTCACAGGGGTTGGGCGAGCAGTACTTC CASRSQGLGEQYF
TRBJ2-1 TRBV24-1 TRBD1 16 - TGTGCCACCAGTTCCCGAGGACAGGGGTCCTACAATGAGCAGTTCTTC CATSSRGQGSYNEQFF
TRBJ2-1 TRBV7-9 - 17 - TGTGCCAGCAGAGGAGCCCAGCGAGAATTCTCCTACAATGAGCAGTTCTTC CASRGAQREFSYNEQFF
TRBJ1-2 TRBV12-3/TRBV12-4 - 13 - TGTGCCAGTTTACAGGGCGGGAACTATGGCTACACCTTC CASLQGGNYGYTF
TRBJ2-7 TRBV18 TRBD2 15 - TGTGCCAGCTCACCGGGACTAGCGGGAGTTGGCGAGCAGTACTTC CASSPGLAGVGEQYF
TRBJ1-3 TRBV9 - 15 - TGTGCCAGCAGCGTATTCGACAGCTCTGGAAACACCATATATTTT CASSVFDSSGNTIYF
TRBJ2-2 TRBV7-8 - 17 - TGTGCCAGCAGCTCTCCAAGGGGGGGAGGGTACACCGGGGAGCTGTTTTTT CASSSPRGGGYTGELFF
TRBJ2-3 TRBV4-3 - 15 - TGCGCCAGCAGCCAAGAACCAGGCGGCACAGATACGCAGTATTTT CASSQEPGGTDTQYF
TRBJ1-2 TRBV27 TRBD1 16 - TGTGCCAGCAGTGATACAGGGGGCGGTAGGGACTATGGCTACACCTTC CASSDTGGGRDYGYTF
TRBJ1-2 TRBV16 - 15 - TGTGCCAGCAGCCCCGTGGGTCCGGGGATCTATGGCTACACCTTC CASSPVGPGIYGYTF
TRBJ2-5 TRBV7-2 - 12 - TGTGCCAGCAGCCGACAGCAAGAGACCCAGTACTTC CASSRQQETQYF
TRBJ2-5 TRBV24-1 TRBD1 16 - TGTGCCACCAGTGATCCACGACAGGGGGAGGTGGAGACCCAGTACTTC CATSDPRQGEVETQYF
TRBJ2-1 TRBV28 - 11 once TGTGCCATCTTAACTAACAATGAGCAGTTCTTC CAILTNNEQFF
TRBJ1-2 TRBV18 TRBD1 13 once TGTGCCAGCTCACCACAGGGGGCCTATGGCTACACCTTC CASSPQGAYGYTF
TRBJ1-1 TRBV19 - 16 few TGTGCCAGTACCGAAAGGCAGGGACTGGTGAACACTGAAGCTTTCTTT CASTERQGLVNTEAFF
TRBJ2-7 TRBV10-2 TRBD1 24 - TGCGCCAGCAGCGCCTTACAGGACAGGGGGCGTTCCTACCTTTTTGCTGTGAGCTCCTACGAGCAGTACTTC CASSALQDRGRSYLFAVSSYEQYF
TRBJ2-3 TRBV13 TRBD1 15 - TGTGCCAGCAGCTTAGCGCGACAGGGTGCAGATACGCAGTATTTT CASSLARQGADTQYF
TRBJ2-2 TRBV7-9 TRBD1 16 once TGTGCCAGCAGCTTAGATCCGGGACAGGGCATCGGGGAGCTGTTTTTT CASSLDPGQGIGELFF
TRBJ1-4 TRBV5-1 TRBD1 14 - TGCGCCAGCAGCCCGGACAGGGCAGATGAAAAACTGTTTTTT CASSPDRADEKLFF
TRBJ1-1 TRBV30 - 13 - TGTGCCTGGTCCCTAACAGGGTTCACTGAAGCTTTCTTT CAWSLTGFTEAFF
TRBJ2-1 TRBV7-6 - 15 - TGTGCCAGCAGCCAGGGCGGAACCTCCTACAATGAGCAGTTCTTC CASSQGGTSYNEQFF
TRBJ1-2 TRBV28 TRBD1 15 - TGTGCCAGCAGTAGACCCGACAGGGCTCTGGGCGGCTACACCTTC CASSRPDRALGGYTF
TRBJ2-3 TRBV9 - 15 - TGTGCCAGCAGCGTAGGTCCGGACTTAACAGATACGCAGTATTTT CASSVGPDLTDTQYF
TRBJ1-1 TRBV5-1 - 15 - TGCGCCAGCAGCTCGCAGGGAGGGATAGGCACTGAAGCTTTCTTT CASSSQGGIGTEAFF
TRBJ1-5 TRBV4-1 - 15 - TGCGCCAGCAGCCAAGTCCCGGGGAGCAATCAGCCCCAGCATTTT CASSQVPGSNQPQHF